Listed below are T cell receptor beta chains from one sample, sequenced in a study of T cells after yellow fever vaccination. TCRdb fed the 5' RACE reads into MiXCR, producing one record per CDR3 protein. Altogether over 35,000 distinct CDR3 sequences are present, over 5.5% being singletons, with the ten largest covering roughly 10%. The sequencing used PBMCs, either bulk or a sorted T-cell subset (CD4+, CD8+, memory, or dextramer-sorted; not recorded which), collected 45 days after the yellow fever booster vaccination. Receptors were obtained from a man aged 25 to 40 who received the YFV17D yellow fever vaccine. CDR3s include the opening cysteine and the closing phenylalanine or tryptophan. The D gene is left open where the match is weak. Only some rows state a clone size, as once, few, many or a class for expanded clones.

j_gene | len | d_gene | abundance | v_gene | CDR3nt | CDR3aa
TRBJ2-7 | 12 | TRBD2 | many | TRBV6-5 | TGTGCCAGCAGTCCCCGGACTAGCGGGTGGCACTTC | CASSPRTSGWHF
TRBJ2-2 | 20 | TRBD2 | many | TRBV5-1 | TGCGCCAGCACCCTACTCCGCCTCGGGACTAGCGGGACCCACACCGGGGAGCTGTTTTTT | CASTLLRLGTSGTHTGELFF
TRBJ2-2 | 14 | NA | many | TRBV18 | TGTGCCAGCTCACCATTAGGGGATACCGGGGAGCTGTTTTTT | CASSPLGDTGELFF
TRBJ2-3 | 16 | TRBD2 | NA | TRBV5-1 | TGCGCCAGCAGCTTTGAGGCGGGAGAATTCCCAGATACGCAGTATTTT | CASSFEAGEFPDTQYF
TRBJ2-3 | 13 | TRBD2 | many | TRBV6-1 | TGTGCCAGCAGCCTCCGGGGGGCAGATACGCAGTATTTT | CASSLRGADTQYF
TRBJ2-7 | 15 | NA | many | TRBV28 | TGTGCCAGCAGCCCCCTCGCCGGCGGCTCCTACGAGCAGTACTTC | CASSPLAGGSYEQYF
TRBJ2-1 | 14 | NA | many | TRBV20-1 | TGCAGTGCCGCCCGGTCATTATTCGGCAATGAGCAGTTCTTC | CSAARSLFGNEQFF
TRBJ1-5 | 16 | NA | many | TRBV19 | TGTGCCAGTAGTATTGAGAGGGGAGCGGGCAATCAGCCCCAGCATTTT | CASSIERGAGNQPQHF
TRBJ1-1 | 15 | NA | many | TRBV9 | TGTGCCAGCAGCGTAGGAGTCATGGGGGGCACTGAAGCTTTCTTT | CASSVGVMGGTEAFF
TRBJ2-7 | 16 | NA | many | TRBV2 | TGTGCCAGCAGTGAACCGAGTCTGGCGTTTACCTACGAGCAGTACTTC | CASSEPSLAFTYEQYF
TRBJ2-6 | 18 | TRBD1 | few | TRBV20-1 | TGCAGTGCTAGAGTTTCCGGACAGGGAACGGCTGGGGCCAACGTCCTGACTTTC | CSARVSGQGTAGANVLTF
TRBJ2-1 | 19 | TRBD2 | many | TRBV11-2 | TGTGCCAGCAGCTTAATTGGGACTAGCGGGACTGGCTCCTACAATGAGCAGTTCTTC | CASSLIGTSGTGSYNEQFF
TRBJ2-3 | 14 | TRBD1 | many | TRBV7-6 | TGTGCCAGCAGCGGGGAGGCAGGGGGCGTTCGGCAGTATTTT | CASSGEAGGVRQYF
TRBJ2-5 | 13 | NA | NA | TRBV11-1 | TGTGCCAGCAGCTCCGGACGGGGAGAGACCCAGTACTTC | CASSSGRGETQYF
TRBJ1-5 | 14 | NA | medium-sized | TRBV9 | TGTGCCAGCAGCGTAGGAGGGGTAGGGCAGCCCCAGCATTTT | CASSVGGVGQPQHF
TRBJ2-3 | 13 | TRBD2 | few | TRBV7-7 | TGTGCCAGCAGCCCCGGGAGGTGGGATACGCAGTATTTT | CASSPGRWDTQYF
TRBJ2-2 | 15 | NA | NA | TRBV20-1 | TGCAGTGCTCGCCATACAGGGCTGGGGACCGGGGAGCTGTTTTTT | CSARHTGLGTGELFF
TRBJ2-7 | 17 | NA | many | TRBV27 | TGTGCCAGCAGTTTATCATGGTCGCAATCGTCCGTCTACGAGCAGTACTTC | CASSLSWSQSSVYEQYF
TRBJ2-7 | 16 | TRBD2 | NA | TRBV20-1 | TGCAGTGCTAGAACTAGCGGGAGGGAAAGCTCCTACGAGCAGTACTTC | CSARTSGRESSYEQYF
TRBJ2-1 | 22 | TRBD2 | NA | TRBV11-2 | TGTGCCAGCAGCTTAGAATTAAGGGCTAGCGGCCCTGGGAGACGAGTATTACATGAGCAGTTCTTC | CASSLELRASGPGRRVLHEQFF
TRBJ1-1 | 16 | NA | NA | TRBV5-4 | TGTGCCAGCAGCTTGGGGAGCCAAATCAAGAACACTGAAGCTTTCTTT | CASSLGSQIKNTEAFF
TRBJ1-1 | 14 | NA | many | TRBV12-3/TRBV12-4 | TGTGCCAGCAGTTCTCAGGGGTGGAACACTGAAGCTTTCTTT | CASSSQGWNTEAFF
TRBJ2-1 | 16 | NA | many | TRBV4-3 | TGCGCCAGCAGCCAAGAGCACTCTCAATCCTACAATGAGCAGTTCTTC | CASSQEHSQSYNEQFF
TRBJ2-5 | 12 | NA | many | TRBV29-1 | TGCACCGTCATCAGCTTTGGGGAGACCCAGTACTTC | CTVISFGETQYF
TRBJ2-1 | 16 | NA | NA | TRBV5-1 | TGCGCCAGCAGCTCCGGGTCATCGAGCTCCTACAATGAGCAGTTCTTC | CASSSGSSSSYNEQFF
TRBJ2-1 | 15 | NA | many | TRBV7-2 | TGTGCCAGCAGCTTACAGGCGTTGAAGTACAATGAGCAGTTCTTC | CASSLQALKYNEQFF
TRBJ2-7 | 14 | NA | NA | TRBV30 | TGTGCCTGGAGTTATTCGGGCGGGCCCTACGAGCAGTACTTC | CAWSYSGGPYEQYF
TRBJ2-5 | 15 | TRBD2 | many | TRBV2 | TGTGCCAGCAGTGAAAGTTTCAAGGGACTAGGGGCCCAGTACTTC | CASSESFKGLGAQYF
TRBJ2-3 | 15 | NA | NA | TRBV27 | TGTGCCAGCAGTGGGGGTTTGTGGGACACAGATACGCAGTATTTT | CASSGGLWDTDTQYF
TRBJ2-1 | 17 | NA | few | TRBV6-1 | TGTGCCAGCAGACGCCGGGTCTCCAGGGGCGGGTACAATGAGCAGTTCTTC | CASRRRVSRGGYNEQFF
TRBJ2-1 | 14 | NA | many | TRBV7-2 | TGTGCCAGCAGCCCCCTCGGACGGAACAATGAGCAGTTCTTC | CASSPLGRNNEQFF
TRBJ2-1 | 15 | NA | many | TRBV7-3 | TGTGCCAGCAGCATAACAGGCGAACGGGCCGGTGAGCAGTTCTTC | CASSITGERAGEQFF
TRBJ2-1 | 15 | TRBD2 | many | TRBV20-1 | TGCAGTGCTAGAGTCTCTAGCGGGAGTCTGAATGAGCAGTTCTTC | CSARVSSGSLNEQFF
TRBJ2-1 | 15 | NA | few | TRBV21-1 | TGTGCCAGCACCTCGGGACTAGCGGGAATCAATGAGCAGTTCTTC | CASTSGLAGINEQFF
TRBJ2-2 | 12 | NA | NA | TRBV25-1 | TGTGCCAGCAGTGATCACACCGGGGAGCTGTTTTTT | CASSDHTGELFF
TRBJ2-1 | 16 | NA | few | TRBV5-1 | TGCGCCAGCAGCTTGGGAGGGAGGACAATTCGGAATGAGCAGTTCTTC | CASSLGGRTIRNEQFF
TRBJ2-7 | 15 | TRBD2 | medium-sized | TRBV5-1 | TGCGCCAGCAGCGACCAGAGCGGGAGTATCCACGAGCAGTACTTC | CASSDQSGSIHEQYF
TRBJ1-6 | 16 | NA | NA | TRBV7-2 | TGTGCCAGCAGCATTAGACGCACTATGTATAATTCACCCCTCCACTTT | CASSIRRTMYNSPLHF
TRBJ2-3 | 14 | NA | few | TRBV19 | TGTGCCAGTAGTAGCGGTGCGGGCACAGATACGCAGTATTTT | CASSSGAGTDTQYF
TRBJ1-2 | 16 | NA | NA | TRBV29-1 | TGCAGCGCCGGGCGCCGGGGGGGGCGAACAAACTATGGCTACACCTTC | CSAGRRGGRTNYGYTF
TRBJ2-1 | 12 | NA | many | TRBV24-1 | TGTGCCACCAGTGATTCCCCCAGGGAGCAGTTCTTC | CATSDSPREQFF
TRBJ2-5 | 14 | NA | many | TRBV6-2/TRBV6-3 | TGTGCCAGCAGTTACATCTGGCAAACTGAGACCCAGTACTTC | CASSYIWQTETQYF
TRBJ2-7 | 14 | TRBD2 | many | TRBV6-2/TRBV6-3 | TGTGCCAGCAAAGGACTAGCGGGAGCTCGCGGGCAGTACTTC | CASKGLAGARGQYF
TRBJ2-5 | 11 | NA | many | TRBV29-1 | TGCAGCGTTGGTGAGGGGGAGACCCAGTACTTC | CSVGEGETQYF
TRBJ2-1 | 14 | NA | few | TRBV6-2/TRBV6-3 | TGTGCCAGCCTCGCGGGGCGACTCCTCTCGGGGCAGTTCTTC | CASLAGRLLSGQFF
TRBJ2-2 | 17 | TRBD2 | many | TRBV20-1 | TGCAGTGCTAGTGGGGGAGGGCCCCCAACGAACACCGGGGAGCTGTTTTTT | CSASGGGPPTNTGELFF
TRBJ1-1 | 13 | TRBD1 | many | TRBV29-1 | TGCAGCGTGTACAGGGGCGTGAACACTGAAGCTTTCTTT | CSVYRGVNTEAFF
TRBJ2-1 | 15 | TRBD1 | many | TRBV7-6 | TGTGCCAGCAGCGACTTGGGACAGGCCTACAATGAGCAGTTCTTC | CASSDLGQAYNEQFF
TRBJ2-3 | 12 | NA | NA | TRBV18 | TGTGCCAGCTCCCCTGGTGAAGATACGCAGTATTTT | CASSPGEDTQYF
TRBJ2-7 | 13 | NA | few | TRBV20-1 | TGCAGTGCTAGGACAGGAGTAGGCTACGAGCAGTACTTC | CSARTGVGYEQYF
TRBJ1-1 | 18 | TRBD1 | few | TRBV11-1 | TGTGCCAGCAGCTTAGGAACACTGACAGGGGCCCTGAACACTGAAGCTTTCTTT | CASSLGTLTGALNTEAFF
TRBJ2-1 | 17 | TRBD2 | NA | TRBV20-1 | TGCAGTGCTAGAGGCTTCACCGGGACTAGCGGGAACCATGAGCAGTTCTTC | CSARGFTGTSGNHEQFF
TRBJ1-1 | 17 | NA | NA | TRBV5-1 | TGCGCCAGCAGCCCACGACGCTACAGCGCATGGGGCACTGAAGCTTTCTTT | CASSPRRYSAWGTEAFF